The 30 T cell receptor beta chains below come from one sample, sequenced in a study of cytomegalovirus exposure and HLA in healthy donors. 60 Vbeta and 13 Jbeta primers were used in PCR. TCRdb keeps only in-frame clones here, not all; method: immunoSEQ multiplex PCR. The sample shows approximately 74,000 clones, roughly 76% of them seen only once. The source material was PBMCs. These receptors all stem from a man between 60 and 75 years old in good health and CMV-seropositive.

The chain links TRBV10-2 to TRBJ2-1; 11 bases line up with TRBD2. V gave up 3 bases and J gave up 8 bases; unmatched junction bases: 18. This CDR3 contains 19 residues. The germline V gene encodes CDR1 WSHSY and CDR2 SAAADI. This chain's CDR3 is CASSDKAGSLAGVGYEQFF. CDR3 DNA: TGCGCCAGCAGTGACAAAGCGGGGTCACTAGCGGGAGTAGGCTATGAGCAGTTCTTC.

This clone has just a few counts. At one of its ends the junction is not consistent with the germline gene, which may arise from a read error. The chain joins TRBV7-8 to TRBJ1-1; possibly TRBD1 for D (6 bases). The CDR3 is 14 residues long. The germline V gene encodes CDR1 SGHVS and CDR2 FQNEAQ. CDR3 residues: CVSSAGGINTEAFF. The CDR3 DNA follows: TGTGTCAGCAGCGCGGGGGGCATCAACACTGAAGCTTTCTTT.

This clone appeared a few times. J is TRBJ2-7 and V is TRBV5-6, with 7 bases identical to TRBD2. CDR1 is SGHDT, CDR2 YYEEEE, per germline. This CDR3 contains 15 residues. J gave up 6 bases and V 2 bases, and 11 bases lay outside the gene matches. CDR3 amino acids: CASSFRSGVSPEQYF. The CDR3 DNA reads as TGTGCCAGCAGCTTTCGGAGCGGGGTGTCCCCCGAGCAGTACTTC.

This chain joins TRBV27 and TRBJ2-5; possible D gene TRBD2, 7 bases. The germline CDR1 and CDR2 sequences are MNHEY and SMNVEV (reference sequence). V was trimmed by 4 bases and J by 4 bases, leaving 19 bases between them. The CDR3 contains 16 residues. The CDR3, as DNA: TGTGCCAGCAGTTCGATCACAGGGACTACGGCAGAGACCCAGTACTTC. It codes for CASSSITGTTAETQYF.

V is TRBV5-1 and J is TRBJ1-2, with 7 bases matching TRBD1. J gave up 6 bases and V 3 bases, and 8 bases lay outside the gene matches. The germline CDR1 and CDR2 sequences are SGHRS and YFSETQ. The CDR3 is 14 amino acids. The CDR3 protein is CASSSLTGSNGYTF. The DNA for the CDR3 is TGCGCCAGCAGCTCGCTGACAGGGTCAAATGGCTACACCTTC.

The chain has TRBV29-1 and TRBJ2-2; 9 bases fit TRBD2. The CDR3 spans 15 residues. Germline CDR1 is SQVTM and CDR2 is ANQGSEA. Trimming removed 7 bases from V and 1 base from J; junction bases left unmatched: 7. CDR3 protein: CSGYDSGGNTGELFF. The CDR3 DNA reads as TGCAGCGGCTACGATAGCGGGGGGAACACCGGGGAGCTGTTTTTT.

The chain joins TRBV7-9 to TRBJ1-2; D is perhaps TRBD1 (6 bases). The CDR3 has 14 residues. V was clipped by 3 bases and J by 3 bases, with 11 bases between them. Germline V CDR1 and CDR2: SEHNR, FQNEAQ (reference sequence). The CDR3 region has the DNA TGTGCCAGCAGCTTCCGGGACAAGTACTATGGCTACACCTTC. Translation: CASSFRDKYYGYTF.

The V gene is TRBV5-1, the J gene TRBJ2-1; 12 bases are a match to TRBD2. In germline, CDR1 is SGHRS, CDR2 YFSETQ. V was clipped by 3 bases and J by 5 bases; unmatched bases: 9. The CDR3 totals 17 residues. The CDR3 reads CASSSGLAGLVDNEQFF. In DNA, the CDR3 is TGCGCCAGCAGCTCCGGACTAGCGGGATTAGTAGACAATGAGCAGTTCTTC.

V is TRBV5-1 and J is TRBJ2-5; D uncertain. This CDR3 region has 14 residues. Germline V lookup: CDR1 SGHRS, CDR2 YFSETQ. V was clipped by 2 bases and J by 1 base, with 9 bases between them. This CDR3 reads CASSFLGVQETQYF. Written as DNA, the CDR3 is TGCGCCAGCAGCTTTTTAGGAGTCCAAGAGACCCAGTACTTC.

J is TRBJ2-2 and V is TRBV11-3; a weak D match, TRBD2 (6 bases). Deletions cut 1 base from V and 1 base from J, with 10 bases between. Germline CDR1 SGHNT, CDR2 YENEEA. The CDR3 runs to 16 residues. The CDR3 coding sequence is TGTGCCAGCAGCTTAGTTGGAGGGAAGAACACCGGGGAGCTGTTTTTT. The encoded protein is CASSLVGGKNTGELFF.

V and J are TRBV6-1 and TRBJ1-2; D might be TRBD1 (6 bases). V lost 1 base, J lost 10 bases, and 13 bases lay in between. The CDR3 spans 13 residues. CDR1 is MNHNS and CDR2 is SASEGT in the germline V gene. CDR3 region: CASSEGWGGFYTF. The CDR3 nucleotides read TGTGCCAGCAGTGAAGGGTGGGGGGGCTTCTACACCTTC.

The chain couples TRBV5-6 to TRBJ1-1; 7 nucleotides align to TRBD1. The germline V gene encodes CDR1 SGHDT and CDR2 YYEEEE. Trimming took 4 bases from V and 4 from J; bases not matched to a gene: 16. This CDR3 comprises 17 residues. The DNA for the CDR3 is TGTGCCAGCAGCACAGATGGGACAGCCAAAGGGAGCACTGAAGCTTTCTTT. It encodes CASSTDGTAKGSTEAFF.

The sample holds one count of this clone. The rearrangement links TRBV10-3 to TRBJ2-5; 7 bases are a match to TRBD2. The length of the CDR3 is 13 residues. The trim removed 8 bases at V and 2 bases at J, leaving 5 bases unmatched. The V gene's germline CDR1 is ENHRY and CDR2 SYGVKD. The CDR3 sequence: CAIGRADQETQYF. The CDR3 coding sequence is TGTGCCATCGGGAGGGCGGATCAAGAGACCCAGTACTTC.

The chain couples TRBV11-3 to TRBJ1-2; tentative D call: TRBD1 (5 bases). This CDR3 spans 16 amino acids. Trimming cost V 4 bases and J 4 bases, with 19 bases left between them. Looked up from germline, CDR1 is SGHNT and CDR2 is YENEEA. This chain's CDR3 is CASSSRTRAGGYGYTF. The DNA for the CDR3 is TGTGCCAGCAGCTCCCGGACAAGGGCAGGCGGCTATGGCTACACCTTC. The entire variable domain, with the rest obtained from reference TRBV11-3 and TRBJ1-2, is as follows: EAGVVQSPRYKIIEKKQPVAFWCNPISGHNTLYWYLQNLGQGPELLIRYENEEAVDDSQLPKDRFSAERLKGVDSTLKIQPAELGDSAVYLCASSSRTRAGGYGYTFGSGTRLTVV.

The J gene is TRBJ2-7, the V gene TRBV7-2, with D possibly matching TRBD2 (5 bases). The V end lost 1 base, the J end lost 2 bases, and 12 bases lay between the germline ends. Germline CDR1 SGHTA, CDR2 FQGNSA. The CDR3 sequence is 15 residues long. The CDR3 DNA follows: TGTGCCAGCAGCTTAGAAGCTAGCAGAACCTACGAGCAGTACTTC. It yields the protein CASSLEASRTYEQYF.

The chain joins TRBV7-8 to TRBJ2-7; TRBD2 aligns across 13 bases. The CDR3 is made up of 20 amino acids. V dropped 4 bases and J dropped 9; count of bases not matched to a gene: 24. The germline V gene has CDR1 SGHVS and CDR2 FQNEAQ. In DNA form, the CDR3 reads TGTGCCAGCAGCTATCCTTTGTCCGGGACTAGCGGGATCCACCGGGTTGTGCAGTACTTC. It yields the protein CASSYPLSGTSGIHRVVQYF.

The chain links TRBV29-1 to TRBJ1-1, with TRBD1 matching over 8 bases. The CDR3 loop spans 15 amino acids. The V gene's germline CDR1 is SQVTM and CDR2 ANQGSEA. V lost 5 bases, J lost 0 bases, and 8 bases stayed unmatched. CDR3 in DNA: TGCAGCGTTTCCGACAGGGGCCTCATGAACACTGAAGCTTTCTTT. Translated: CSVSDRGLMNTEAFF.

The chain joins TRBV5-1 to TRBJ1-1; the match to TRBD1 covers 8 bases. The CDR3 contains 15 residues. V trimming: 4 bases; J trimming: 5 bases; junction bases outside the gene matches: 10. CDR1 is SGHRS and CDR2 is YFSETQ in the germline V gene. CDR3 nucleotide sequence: TGCGCCAGCAGCCCGGACAGGGCGGTCAGGACTGAAGCTTTCTTT. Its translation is CASSPDRAVRTEAFF.

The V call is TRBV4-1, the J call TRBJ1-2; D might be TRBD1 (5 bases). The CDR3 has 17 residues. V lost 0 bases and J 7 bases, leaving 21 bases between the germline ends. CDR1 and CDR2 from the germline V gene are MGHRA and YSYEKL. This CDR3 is CASSQESGRASHGGYTF. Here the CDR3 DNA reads TGCGCCAGCAGCCAAGAGAGTGGCAGGGCGAGTCACGGTGGCTACACCTTC.

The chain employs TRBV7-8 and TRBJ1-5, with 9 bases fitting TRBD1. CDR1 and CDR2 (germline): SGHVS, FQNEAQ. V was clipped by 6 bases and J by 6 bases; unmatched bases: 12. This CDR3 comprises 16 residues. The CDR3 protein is CASSPGQGDYSQPQHF. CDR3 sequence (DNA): TGTGCCAGCAGTCCGGGACAGGGCGACTATAGTCAGCCCCAGCATTTT.

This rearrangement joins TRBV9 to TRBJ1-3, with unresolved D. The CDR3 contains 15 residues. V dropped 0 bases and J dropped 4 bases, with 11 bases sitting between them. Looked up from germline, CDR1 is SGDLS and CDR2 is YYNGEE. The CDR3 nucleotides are TGTGCCAGCAGCGTAGGAGGGATTGTCGGAAACACCATATATTTT. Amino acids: CASSVGGIVGNTIYF.

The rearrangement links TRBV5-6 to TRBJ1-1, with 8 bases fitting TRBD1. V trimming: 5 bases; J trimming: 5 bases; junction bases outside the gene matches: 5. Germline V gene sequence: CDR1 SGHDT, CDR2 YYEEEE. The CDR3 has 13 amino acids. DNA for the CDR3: TGTGCCAGCAGTTACCAGGGGGCAACTGAAGCTTTCTTT. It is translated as CASSYQGATEAFF.

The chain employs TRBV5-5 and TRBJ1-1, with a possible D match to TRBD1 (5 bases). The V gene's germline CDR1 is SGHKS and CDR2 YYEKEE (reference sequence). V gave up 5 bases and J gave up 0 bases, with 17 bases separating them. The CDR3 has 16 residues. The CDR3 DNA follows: TGTGCCAGCAGGGGTCAGACAGAGACCCTGAACACTGAAGCTTTCTTT. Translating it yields CASRGQTETLNTEAFF.

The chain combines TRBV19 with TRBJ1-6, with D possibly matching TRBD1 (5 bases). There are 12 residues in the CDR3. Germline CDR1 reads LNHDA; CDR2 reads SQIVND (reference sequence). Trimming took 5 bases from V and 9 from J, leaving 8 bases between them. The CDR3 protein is CASSFQGSPLHF. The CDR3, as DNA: TGTGCCAGTAGTTTCCAGGGTTCACCCCTCCACTTT.

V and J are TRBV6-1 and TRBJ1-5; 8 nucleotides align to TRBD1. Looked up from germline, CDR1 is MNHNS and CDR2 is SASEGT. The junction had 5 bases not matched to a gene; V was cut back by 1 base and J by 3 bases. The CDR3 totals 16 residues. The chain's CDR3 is CASSEGQGPTNQPQHF. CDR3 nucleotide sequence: TGTGCCAGCAGTGAAGGACAGGGGCCCACCAATCAGCCCCAGCATTTT.

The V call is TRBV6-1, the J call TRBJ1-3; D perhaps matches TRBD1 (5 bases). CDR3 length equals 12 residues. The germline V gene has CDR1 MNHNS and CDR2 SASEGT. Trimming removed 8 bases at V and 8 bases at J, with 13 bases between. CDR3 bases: TGTGCCAGCCAACGGGGGTTCGACACCATATATTTT. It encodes CASQRGFDTIYF.

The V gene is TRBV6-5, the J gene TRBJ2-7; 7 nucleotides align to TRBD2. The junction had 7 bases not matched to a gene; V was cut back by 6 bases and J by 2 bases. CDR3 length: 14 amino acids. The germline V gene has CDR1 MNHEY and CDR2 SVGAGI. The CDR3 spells CASSLREGTYEQYF. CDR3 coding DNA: TGTGCCAGCAGCCTCAGGGAGGGTACCTACGAGCAGTACTTC.

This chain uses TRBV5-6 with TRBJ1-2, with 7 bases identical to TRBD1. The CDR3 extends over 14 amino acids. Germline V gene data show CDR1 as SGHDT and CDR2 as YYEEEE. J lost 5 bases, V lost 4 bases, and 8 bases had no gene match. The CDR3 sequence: CASSEDRDTYGYTF. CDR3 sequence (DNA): TGTGCCAGCAGCGAAGACAGGGACACTTATGGCTACACCTTC.

The CDR3 spells CASSLFFQGSGAYEQYF. The CDR3 DNA reads as TGTGCCAGCAGCCTCTTCTTCCAGGGTTCGGGGGCCTACGAGCAGTACTTC. The genes are TRBV11-3 and TRBJ2-7; possibly TRBD2 for D (6 bases). There are 17 residues in the CDR3. Trimming shortened V by 5 bases and J by 2 bases, and 22 bases separated the two germline ends. CDR1 is SGHNT, CDR2 YENEEA, per germline.

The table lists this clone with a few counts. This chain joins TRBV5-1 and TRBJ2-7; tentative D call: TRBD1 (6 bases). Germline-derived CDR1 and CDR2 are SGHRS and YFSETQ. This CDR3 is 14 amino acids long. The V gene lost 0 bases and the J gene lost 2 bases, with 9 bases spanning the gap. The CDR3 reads CASSLDGGTYEQYF. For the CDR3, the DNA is TGCGCCAGCAGCTTGGATGGGGGCACCTACGAGCAGTACTTC.